This T cell receptor (beta chain) appears in the sequencing data of a study of regulatory T cells in long-lasting Graves disease. Study conclusions and caveats: TRBV28, TRBJ1-2 and TRBJ2-5 emerged as the favored segments in persistent disease.

HTBI primers from iRepertoire and Arm-PCR of CDR3 regions yielded the TCR beta libraries. TCRdb independently ran MiXCR on the multiplex PCR reads; one entry per CDR3 protein. The data show roughly 400,000 distinct CDR3 sequences, around 20% seen once. This clonotype has a count of ten or more. Its matching antigen is unknown. The V end lost 5 bases, the J end lost 1 base, and 8 bases lay between the germline ends. The germline CDR1 and CDR2 sequences are SGHTA and FQGTGA. The CDR3 contains 13 residues. Described time point: persistent/refractory GD, antithyroid drugs over 5 years with positive TRAb. There was RNA extracted from PBMCs, and the TCR library was made from it.

Here the sequenced sample was peripheral blood mononuclear cells (PBMCs), taken when the disease was refractory, from a patient treated with antithyroid drugs. This TCR came from a female donor with Graves disease. The chain is built from TRBV7-3 and TRBJ1-1; D is uncertain. The CDR3 DNA follows: TGTGCCAGCAGCCCTCAGGCGAACACTGAAGCTTTCTTT. It encodes CASSPQANTEAFF.